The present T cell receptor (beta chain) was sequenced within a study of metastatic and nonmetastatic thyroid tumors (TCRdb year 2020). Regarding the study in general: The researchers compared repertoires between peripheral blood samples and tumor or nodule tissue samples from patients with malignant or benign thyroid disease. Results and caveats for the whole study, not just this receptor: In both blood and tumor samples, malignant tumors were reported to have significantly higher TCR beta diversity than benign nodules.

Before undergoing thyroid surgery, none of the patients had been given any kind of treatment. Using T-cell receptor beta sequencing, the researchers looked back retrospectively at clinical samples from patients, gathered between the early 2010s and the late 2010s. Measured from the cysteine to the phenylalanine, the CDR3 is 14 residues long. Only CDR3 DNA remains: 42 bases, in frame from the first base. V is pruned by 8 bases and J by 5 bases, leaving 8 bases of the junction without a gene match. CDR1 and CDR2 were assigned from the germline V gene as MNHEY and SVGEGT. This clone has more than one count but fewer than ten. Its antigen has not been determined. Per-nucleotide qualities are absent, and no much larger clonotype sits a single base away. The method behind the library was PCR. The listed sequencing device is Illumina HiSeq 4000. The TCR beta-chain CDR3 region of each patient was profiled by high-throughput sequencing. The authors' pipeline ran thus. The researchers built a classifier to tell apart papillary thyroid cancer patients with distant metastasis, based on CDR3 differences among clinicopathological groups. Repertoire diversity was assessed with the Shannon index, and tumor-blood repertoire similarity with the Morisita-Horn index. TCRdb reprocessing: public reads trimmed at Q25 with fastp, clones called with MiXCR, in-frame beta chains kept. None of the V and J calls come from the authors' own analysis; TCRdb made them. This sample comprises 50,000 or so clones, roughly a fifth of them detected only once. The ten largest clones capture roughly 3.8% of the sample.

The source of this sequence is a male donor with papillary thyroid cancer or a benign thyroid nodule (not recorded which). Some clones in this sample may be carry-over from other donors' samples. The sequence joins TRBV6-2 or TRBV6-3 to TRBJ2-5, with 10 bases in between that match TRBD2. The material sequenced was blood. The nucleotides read TGTGCCAGCTACCTAGCGGGAGCTGGGGAGACCCAGTACTTC. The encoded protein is CASYLAGAGETQYF.